This is a list of T cell receptor beta chains from one sample in a study of control samples from healthy donors and cancer patients. TCRdb's table, derived via immunoSEQ multiplex PCR, lists solely in-frame clones and lacks some. The sample lists about 160,000 clones, about 87% occurring once. The sample consisted of blood. All receptors come from a man aged 25 to 40 in good health. Each CDR3 is given with its conserved first and last residue. The order of the fields is D gene, J gene, V gene, clone size, CDR3 protein. A D gene is named only where the DNA matches it firmly. Not every row has a clone size; where given, it reads once, few, many or a size class.

>.|TRBJ1-1|TRBV20-1|.
CSATLGGAFF
>.|TRBJ2-7|TRBV7-9|.
CASSLSLGGGAVEQYF
>.|TRBJ1-2|TRBV28|.
CASSFRQAYTF
>.|TRBJ2-5|TRBV29-1|.
CSVVGHRQETQYF
>.|TRBJ1-4|TRBV13|.
CASSLGQLNEKLFF
>.|TRBJ1-5|TRBV19|.
CASTNHPGGNQPQHF
>.|TRBJ2-7|TRBV6-2/TRBV6-3|.
CASSYGAGVLDIKQYF
>TRBD1|TRBJ2-7|TRBV2|.
CASFPGQGPWEQYF
>TRBD1|TRBJ1-2|TRBV4-1|.
CASSQGQGLTQIGYTF
>.|TRBJ2-3|TRBV5-5|.
CASSSRQGGIPDTQYF
>.|TRBJ2-2|TRBV29-1|once
CSPPEGMVPGELFF